The entry that follows covers one T cell receptor beta chain sequence. What it recognizes is unknown. Sorted-subset replicate PCR reactions contained roughly 200 ng DNA, corresponding to tens of thousands of T cell genomes. TCRdb's copy holds only in-frame clones and misses some; the assay was immunoSEQ multiplex PCR. The sample consists of around 100,000 clones, around two thirds of them appearing once. Adult donors, all healthy and HIV-negative, had no recent acute infections or vaccinations. CD45RO+ cells and CCR7-negative CD45RA+ TemRA cells were combined as CD8 memory. The sample is drawn from a study of shared clonotypes between healthy human individuals. CDR1 and CDR2 (germline): MGHRA, YSYEKL. The V segment lost 2 bases and the J segment 4 bases; nucleotides outside the gene matches: 6. The CDR3 has 17 residues. Study-wide results and caveats: The four-donor shared clonotypes exceeded non-shared clonotypes in generation probability, with non-shared ones scoring lower.

This TCR came from a woman in her twenties or thirties in good health. The sample was memory CD8+ T cells sorted from blood. Subset of the sample: CD45RO+ cells pooled with CCR7-negative TemRA cells. V gene TRBV4-1 combines with J gene TRBJ2-4, with TRBD2 matching over 12 bases. The chain's CDR3 is CASSQFRTSGKKNIQYF. In DNA form, the CDR3 reads TGCGCCAGCAGCCAATTTAGGACTAGCGGGAAAAAAAACATTCAGTACTTC.